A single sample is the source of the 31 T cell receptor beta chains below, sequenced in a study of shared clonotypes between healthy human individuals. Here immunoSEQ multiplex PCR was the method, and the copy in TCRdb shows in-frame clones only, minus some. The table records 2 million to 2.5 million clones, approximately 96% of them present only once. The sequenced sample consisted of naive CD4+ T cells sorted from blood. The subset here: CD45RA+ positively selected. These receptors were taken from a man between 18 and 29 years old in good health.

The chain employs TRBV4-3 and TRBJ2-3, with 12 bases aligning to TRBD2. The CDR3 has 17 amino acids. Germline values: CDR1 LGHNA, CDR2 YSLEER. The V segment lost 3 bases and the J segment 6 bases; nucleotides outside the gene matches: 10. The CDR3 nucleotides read TGCGCCAGCAGCCAGGATCTAGCGGGAGGGCCATGGGATACGCAGTATTTT. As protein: CASSQDLAGGPWDTQYF.

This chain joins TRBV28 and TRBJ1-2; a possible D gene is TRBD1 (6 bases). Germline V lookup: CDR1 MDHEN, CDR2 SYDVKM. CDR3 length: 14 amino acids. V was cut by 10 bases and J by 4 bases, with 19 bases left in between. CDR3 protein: CATTEQGTVYGYTF. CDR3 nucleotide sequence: TGTGCCACCACGGAGCAGGGGACCGTCTATGGCTACACCTTC.

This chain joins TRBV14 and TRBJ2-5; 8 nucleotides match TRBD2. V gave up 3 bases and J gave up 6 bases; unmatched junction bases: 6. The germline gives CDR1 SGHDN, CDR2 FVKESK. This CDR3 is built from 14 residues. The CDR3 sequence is CASSHPGGPKTQYF. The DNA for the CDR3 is TGTGCCAGCAGCCATCCGGGAGGGCCGAAGACCCAGTACTTC.

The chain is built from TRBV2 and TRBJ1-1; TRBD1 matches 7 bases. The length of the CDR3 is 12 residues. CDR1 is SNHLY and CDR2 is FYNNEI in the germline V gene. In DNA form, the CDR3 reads TGTGCGGGCAGGGGGAGGGGCACTGAAGCTTTCTTT. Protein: CAGRGRGTEAFF.

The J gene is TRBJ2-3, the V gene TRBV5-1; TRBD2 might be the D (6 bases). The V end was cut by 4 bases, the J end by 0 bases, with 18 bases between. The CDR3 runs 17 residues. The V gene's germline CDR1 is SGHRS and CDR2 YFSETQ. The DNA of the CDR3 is TGCGCCAGCAGCCCCAACATGCGGGGAACTAGCACAGATACGCAGTATTTT. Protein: CASSPNMRGTSTDTQYF. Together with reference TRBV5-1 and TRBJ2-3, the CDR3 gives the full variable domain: KAGVTQTPRYLIKTRGQQVTLSCSPISGHRSVSWYQQTPGQGLQFLFEYFSETQRNKGNFPGRFSGRQFSNSRSEMNVSTLELGDSALYLCASSPNMRGTSTDTQYFGPGTRLTVL.

CDR3 sequence reads: CASSPPGQGVYEQYF. CDR3 coding DNA: TGTGCCAGCAGTCCTCCTGGACAGGGGGTCTACGAGCAGTACTTC. V usage is TRBV28 and J usage is TRBJ2-7, with 10 bases fitting TRBD1. CDR1 and CDR2 (germline): MDHEN, SYDVKM. This CDR3 comprises 15 residues. The J segment lost 3 bases and the V segment lost 5 bases, leaving 7 bases of the junction unmatched. The full variable domain, in which reference TRBV28 and TRBJ2-7 provide the parts outside the CDR3, is DVKVTQSSRYLVKRTGEKVFLECVQDMDHENMFWYRQDPGLGLRLIYFSYDVKMKEKGDIPEGYSVSREKKERFSLILESASTNQTSMYLCASSPPGQGVYEQYFGPGTRLTVT.

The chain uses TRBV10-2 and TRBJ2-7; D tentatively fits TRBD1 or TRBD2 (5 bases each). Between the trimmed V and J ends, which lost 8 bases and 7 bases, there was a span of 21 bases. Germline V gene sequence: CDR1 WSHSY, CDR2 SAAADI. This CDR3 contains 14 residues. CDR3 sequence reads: CASHGAAKPYEQYF. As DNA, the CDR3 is TGCGCCAGCCACGGGGCAGCTAAGCCTTATGAGCAGTACTTC.

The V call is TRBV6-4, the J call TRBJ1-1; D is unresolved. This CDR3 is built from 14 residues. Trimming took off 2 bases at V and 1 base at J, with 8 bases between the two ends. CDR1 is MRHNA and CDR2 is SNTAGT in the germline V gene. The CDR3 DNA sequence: TGTGCCAGCAGTGACGTACCTGGGAACACTGAAGCTTTCTTT. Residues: CASSDVPGNTEAFF.

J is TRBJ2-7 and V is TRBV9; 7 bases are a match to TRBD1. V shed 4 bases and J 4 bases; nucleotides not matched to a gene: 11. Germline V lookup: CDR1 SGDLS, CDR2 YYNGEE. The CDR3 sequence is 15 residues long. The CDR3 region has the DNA TGTGCCAGCAGCCCGACAGGGTTTCTCTTGTACGAGCAGTACTTC. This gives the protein CASSPTGFLLYEQYF.

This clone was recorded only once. The CDR3 loop is CASSRSTGATYEQYF. CDR3 sequence (DNA): TGTGCCAGCAGCCGGTCGACGGGGGCCACCTACGAGCAGTACTTC. V and J are TRBV11-2 and TRBJ2-7, with D possibly being TRBD1 or TRBD2 (6 bases each). The CDR3 extends over 15 amino acids. Germline V lookup: CDR1 SGHAT, CDR2 FQNNGV. V was shortened by 5 bases and J by 2 bases, with 16 bases between the two germline ends.

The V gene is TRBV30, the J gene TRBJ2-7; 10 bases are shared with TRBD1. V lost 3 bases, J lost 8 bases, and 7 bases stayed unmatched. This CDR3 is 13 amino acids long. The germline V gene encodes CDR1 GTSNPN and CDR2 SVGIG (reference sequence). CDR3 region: CAWRVTGGAKQYF. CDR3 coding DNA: TGTGCCTGGAGGGTGACAGGGGGCGCGAAGCAGTACTTC.

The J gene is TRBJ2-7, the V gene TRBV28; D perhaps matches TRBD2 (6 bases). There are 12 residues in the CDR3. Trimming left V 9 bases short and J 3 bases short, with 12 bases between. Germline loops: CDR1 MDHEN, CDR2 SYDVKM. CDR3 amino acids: CASALAVYEQYF. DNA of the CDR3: TGTGCCAGTGCACTAGCCGTCTACGAGCAGTACTTC.

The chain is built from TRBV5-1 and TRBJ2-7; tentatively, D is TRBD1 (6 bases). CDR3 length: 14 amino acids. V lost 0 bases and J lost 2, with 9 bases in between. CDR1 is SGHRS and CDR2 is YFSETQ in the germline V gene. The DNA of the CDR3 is TGCGCCAGCAGCTTGGGGGACACGACCTACGAGCAGTACTTC. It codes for CASSLGDTTYEQYF.

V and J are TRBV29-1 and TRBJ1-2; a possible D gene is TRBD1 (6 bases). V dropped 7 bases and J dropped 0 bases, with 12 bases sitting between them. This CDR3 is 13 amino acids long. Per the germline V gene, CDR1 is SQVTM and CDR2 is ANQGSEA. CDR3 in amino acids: CSGGTNSNYGYTF. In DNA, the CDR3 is TGCAGCGGGGGGACAAACTCTAACTATGGCTACACCTTC.

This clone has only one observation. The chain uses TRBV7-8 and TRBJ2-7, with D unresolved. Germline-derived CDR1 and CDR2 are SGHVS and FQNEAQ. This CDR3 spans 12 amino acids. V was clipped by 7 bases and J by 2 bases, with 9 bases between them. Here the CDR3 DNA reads TGTGCCAGCACTGGGATCGCCTACGAGCAGTACTTC. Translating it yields CASTGIAYEQYF. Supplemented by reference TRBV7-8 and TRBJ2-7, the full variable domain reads GAGVSQSPRYKVAKRGQDVALRCDPISGHVSLFWYQQALGQGPEFLTYFQNEAQLDKSGLPSDRFFAERPEGSVSTLKIQRTQQEDSAVYLCASTGIAYEQYFGPGTRLTVT.

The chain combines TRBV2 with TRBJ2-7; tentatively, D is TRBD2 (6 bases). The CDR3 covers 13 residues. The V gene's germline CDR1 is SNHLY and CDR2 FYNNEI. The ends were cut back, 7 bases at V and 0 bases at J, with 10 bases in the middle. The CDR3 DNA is TGTGCCAGCATGACGGGAGTCTCCTACGAGCAGTACTTC. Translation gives CASMTGVSYEQYF.

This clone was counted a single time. The CDR3 bases are TGTGCCAGCAGCAAAGCTCGACACCCGAATTCATACGAGCAGTACTTC. It codes for CASSKARHPNSYEQYF. V usage is TRBV21-1 and J usage is TRBJ2-7; no DNA check was done on the table's D call, TRBD1. TRBV21-1 is classified as a pseudogene. The CDR3 extends over 16 amino acids.

The CDR3: CATGMMWNTEAFF. The CDR3 DNA sequence: TGTGCCACAGGGATGATGTGGAACACTGAAGCTTTCTTT. The chain recombines TRBV10-3 with TRBJ1-1; D may be TRBD1 (5 bases). V lost 10 bases to trimming and J lost 1 base, with 13 bases between them. The CDR3 has 13 amino acids. CDR1 ENHRY and CDR2 SYGVKD come from the germline V gene.

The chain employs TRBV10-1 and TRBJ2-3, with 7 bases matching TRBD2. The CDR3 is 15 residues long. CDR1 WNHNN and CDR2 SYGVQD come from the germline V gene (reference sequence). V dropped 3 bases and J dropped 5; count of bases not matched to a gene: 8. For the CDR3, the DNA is TGCGCCAGCAGTGATTACCTGTGGGGGGGAGATACGCAGTATTTT. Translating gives CASSDYLWGGDTQYF.

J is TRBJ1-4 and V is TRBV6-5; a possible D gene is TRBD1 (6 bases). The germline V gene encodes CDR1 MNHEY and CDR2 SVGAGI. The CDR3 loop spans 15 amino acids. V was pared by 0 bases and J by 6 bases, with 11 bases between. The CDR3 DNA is TGTGCCAGCAGTTACTCGTGGGGGGCCCATGAAAAACTGTTTTTT. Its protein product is CASSYSWGAHEKLFF.

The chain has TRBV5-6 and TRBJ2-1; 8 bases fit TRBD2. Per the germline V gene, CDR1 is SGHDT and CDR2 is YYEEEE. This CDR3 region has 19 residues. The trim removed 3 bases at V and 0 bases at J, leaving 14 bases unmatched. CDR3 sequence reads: CASSSTRTSKVLSYNEQFF. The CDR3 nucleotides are TGTGCCAGCAGCTCGACCCGGACTAGCAAGGTACTCTCCTACAATGAGCAGTTCTTC.

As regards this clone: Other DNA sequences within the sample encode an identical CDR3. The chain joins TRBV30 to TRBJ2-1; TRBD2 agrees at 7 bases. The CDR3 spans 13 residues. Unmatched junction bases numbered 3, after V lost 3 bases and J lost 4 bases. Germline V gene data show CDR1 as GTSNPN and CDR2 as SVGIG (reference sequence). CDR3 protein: CAWSGGIYNEQFF. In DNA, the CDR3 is TGTGCCTGGAGCGGGGGGATATACAATGAGCAGTTCTTC.

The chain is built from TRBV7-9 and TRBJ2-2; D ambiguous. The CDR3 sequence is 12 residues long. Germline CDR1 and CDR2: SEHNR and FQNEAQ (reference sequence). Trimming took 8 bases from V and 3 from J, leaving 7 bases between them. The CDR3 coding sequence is TGTGCCAGCCATAGGGACACCGGGGAGCTGTTTTTT. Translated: CASHRDTGELFF.

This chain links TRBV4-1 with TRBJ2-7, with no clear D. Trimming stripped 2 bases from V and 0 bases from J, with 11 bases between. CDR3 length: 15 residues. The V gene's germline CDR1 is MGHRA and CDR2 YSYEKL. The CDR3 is CASSQLYGSSYEQYF. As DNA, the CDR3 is TGCGCCAGCAGCCAACTTTACGGAAGCTCCTACGAGCAGTACTTC.

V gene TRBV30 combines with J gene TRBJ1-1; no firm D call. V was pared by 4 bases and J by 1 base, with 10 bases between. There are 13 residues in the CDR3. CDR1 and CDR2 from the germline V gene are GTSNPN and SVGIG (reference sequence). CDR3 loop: CAWTRWENTEAFF. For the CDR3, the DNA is TGTGCCTGGACCCGATGGGAGAACACTGAAGCTTTCTTT.

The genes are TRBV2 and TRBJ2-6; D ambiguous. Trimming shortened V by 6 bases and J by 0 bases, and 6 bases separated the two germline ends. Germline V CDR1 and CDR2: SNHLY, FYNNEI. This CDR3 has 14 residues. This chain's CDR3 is CASRAYSGANVLTF. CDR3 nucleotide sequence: TGTGCCAGCAGGGCCTACTCTGGGGCCAACGTCCTGACTTTC. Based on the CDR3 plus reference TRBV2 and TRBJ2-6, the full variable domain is EPEVTQTPSHQVTQMGQEVILRCVPISNHLYFYWYRQILGQKVEFLVSFYNNEISEKSEIFDDQFSVERPDGSNFTLKIRSTKLEDSAMYFCASRAYSGANVLTFGAGSRLTVL.

This CDR3 reads CASSQDGDQPQHF. The CDR3 DNA sequence: TGCGCCAGCAGCCAAGATGGGGATCAGCCCCAGCATTTT. The chain couples TRBV4-3 to TRBJ1-5; D remains ambiguous. Germline values: CDR1 LGHNA, CDR2 YSLEER. The V and J ends lost 0 bases and 5 bases respectively, with 5 bases between them. The CDR3 runs to 13 residues.

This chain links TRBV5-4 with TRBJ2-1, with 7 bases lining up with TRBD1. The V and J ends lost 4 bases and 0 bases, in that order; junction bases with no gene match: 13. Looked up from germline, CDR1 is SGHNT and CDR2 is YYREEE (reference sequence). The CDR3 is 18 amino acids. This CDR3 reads CASSPRGTALSSYNEQFF. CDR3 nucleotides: TGTGCCAGCAGCCCCAGGGGGACCGCGTTGAGCTCCTACAATGAGCAGTTCTTC.

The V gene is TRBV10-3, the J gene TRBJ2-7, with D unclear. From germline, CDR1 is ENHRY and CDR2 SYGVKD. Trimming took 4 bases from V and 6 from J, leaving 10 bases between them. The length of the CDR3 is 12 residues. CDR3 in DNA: TGTGCCATCAGTGCCCAGGCTGGCGAGCAGTACTTC. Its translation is CAISAQAGEQYF.

The CDR3 region has the DNA TGTGCCAGCAGCCCACTCAGGTTCGGCGAGCAGTACTTC. Translated, it gives CASSPLRFGEQYF. The chain is built from TRBV11-2 and TRBJ2-7, with D hard to call. Germline V lookup: CDR1 SGHAT, CDR2 FQNNGV. V was pared by 5 bases and J by 6 bases, with 14 bases between. The CDR3 consists of 13 residues.

CDR3 DNA: TGTGCCAGCAGTGACTCAGGCAGGCGACTCAATCAGCCCCAGCATTTT. Translating gives CASSDSGRRLNQPQHF. The J gene is TRBJ1-5, the V gene TRBV6-4; D uncertain. The germline CDR1 and CDR2 sequences are MRHNA and SNTAGT. The CDR3 sequence is 16 residues long. Trimming left V 0 bases short and J 3 bases short, with 12 bases between.